The present entry profiles one T cell receptor (beta chain) with its context. Its specificity is unknown. The data are from a study of brain T cells in children with intractable seizures. The study's findings and limits: Pre- and post-surgery blood differed in depth, so pre-surgery absences may be undersampling. Only CDR3 sequence similarity suggested viral specificity, without known HCMV serostatus.

This table comes from immunoSEQ multiplex PCR, and its TCRdb copy is limited to in-frame clones, with some not included. This repertoire shows about 340,000 clones, 93% found once; its top ten account for under 7%. Indicated time point: blood from clinic visit 5 months post-surgery; TSC patient then seizure free. Surgery cases with the highest brain T cell transcript signatures were chosen for sequencing. V dropped 4 bases and J dropped 0; count of bases not matched to a gene: 10. The CDR3 is 17 residues long. From germline, CDR1 is MDHEN and CDR2 SYDVKM. The rearrangement uses TRBV28 and TRBJ1-2; 8 bases line up with TRBD1. This sequence was found in a boy under two years old with tuberous sclerosis and intractable seizures. This specimen was peripheral blood, taken around 5 months after surgery. The CDR3 nucleotides read TGTGCCAGCAGTTCCGGGACAGGCCCTACCACTAACTATGGCTACACCTTC. It specifies CASSSGTGPTTNYGYTF.